The 11 T cell receptor beta chains given below trace back to one sample, sequenced in a study of blood T cells in healthy people across ages. A second PCR, run for about 7 to 11 cycles, used a sample-barcoded 5' primer plus a J-beta primer mix. TCRdb re-called the 5' RACE reads through MiXCR, storing one row per CDR3 protein. Of around 650,000 distinct CDR3 sequences listed, roughly 32% were seen once; the top ten hold 15%. The sample was blood. The receptor set was obtained from an elderly woman in good health.

V is TRBV9 and J is TRBJ2-5, with 7 bases fitting TRBD1. V shed 0 bases and J 5 bases; nucleotides not matched to a gene: 4. The germline V gene has CDR1 SGDLS and CDR2 YYNGEE. The length of the CDR3 is 14 residues. CDR3 in amino acids: CASSVGQGLETQYF. CDR3 coding DNA: TGTGCCAGCAGCGTAGGACAGGGTCTTGAGACCCAGTACTTC.

This clonotype was picked up many times. The CDR3 nucleotides read TGTGCCAGCAGTTCCCCGCGGGGGCATGGCTACACCTTC. Translated: CASSSPRGHGYTF. The rearrangement joins TRBV27 to TRBJ1-2; D possibly corresponds to TRBD1 (6 bases). The germline CDR1 and CDR2 sequences are MNHEY and SMNVEV (reference sequence). The CDR3 spans 13 residues. The V end was cut by 4 bases, the J end by 6 bases, with 12 bases between.

This clonotype was seen once. The chain is built from TRBV7-9 and TRBJ1-1; D possibly corresponds to TRBD1 (5 bases). V shed 5 bases and J shed 1 base, with 17 bases lying between them. Germline V gene sequence: CDR1 SEHNR, CDR2 FQNEAQ (reference sequence). CDR3 length: 16 amino acids. The CDR3 sequence is CASSNPVGVGNTEAFF. The CDR3, as DNA: TGTGCCAGCAGCAACCCTGTGGGGGTGGGGAACACTGAAGCTTTCTTT.

This clonotype was seen at least ten times. The rearrangement uses TRBV6-6 and TRBJ2-5, with 9 bases aligning to TRBD2. CDR1 and CDR2 (germline): MNHNY, SVGAGI (reference sequence). The CDR3 has 16 residues. The trim removed 2 bases at V and 2 bases at J, leaving 6 bases unmatched. CDR3 amino acids: CASSYAASGEQETQYF. CDR3 coding DNA: TGTGCCAGCAGTTACGCGGCTAGCGGGGAACAAGAGACCCAGTACTTC.

This clonotype was observed a few times. V is TRBV5-1 and J is TRBJ1-2; D call uncertain. Germline CDR1 reads SGHRS; CDR2 reads YFSETQ. Deletions cut 5 bases from V and 7 bases from J, with 15 bases between. This CDR3 contains 13 residues. The CDR3 is CASRPLEMSGYTF. The CDR3 DNA reads as TGCGCCAGCAGGCCGCTGGAAATGAGTGGCTACACCTTC.

In this sample, this clonotype turned up many times. The chain links TRBV6-5 to TRBJ1-1; no definite D call. Germline V CDR1 and CDR2: MNHEY, SVGAGI. The CDR3 consists of 11 residues. Trimming shortened V by 7 bases and J by 6 bases, and 9 bases separated the two germline ends. The CDR3 nucleotides are TGTGCCAGCACCTATGGATCTGAAGCTTTCTTT. Protein product: CASTYGSEAFF.

This clonotype was counted a few times. The V and J genes are TRBV9 and TRBJ1-4; TRBD1 matches 7 bases. In germline, CDR1 is SGDLS, CDR2 YYNGEE. With V trimmed by 4 bases and J by 2 bases, 8 bases remained unmatched. This CDR3 has 16 residues. CDR3 region: CASSPRQGSTNEKLFF. In nucleotides, the CDR3 is TGTGCCAGCAGCCCACGACAGGGATCGACTAATGAAAAACTGTTTTTT.

This clonotype came up many times. This CDR3 is CASSSADTQYF. CDR3 nucleotides: TGTGCCAGCAGCTCGGCAGATACGCAGTATTTT. J is TRBJ2-3 and V is TRBV7-9; unclear D gene. The V gene lost 4 bases and the J gene lost 4 bases, with 3 bases spanning the gap. The germline CDR1 and CDR2 sequences are SEHNR and FQNEAQ (reference sequence). The CDR3 is 11 residues long.

The sample holds many counts of this clonotype. The rearrangement joins TRBV11-2 to TRBJ2-7; 7 bases agree with TRBD2. Germline V gives CDR1 SGHAT, CDR2 FQNNGV. The CDR3 totals 15 residues. Germline trimming cut 0 bases from V and 2 bases from J; bases unmatched to any gene: 4. CDR3 DNA: TGTGCCAGCAGCTTAGAACGGGGAGGGACCTACGAGCAGTACTTC. Amino acid sequence: CASSLERGGTYEQYF.

With respect to this clonotype: It may be a read error: a sequence one base away is much more abundant. The chain employs TRBV5-1 and TRBJ1-1; 7 nucleotides line up with TRBD1. V gave up 5 bases and J gave up 6 bases; unmatched junction bases: 7. In germline, CDR1 is SGHRS, CDR2 YFSETQ. There are 13 residues in the CDR3. The CDR3 protein is CASSYGQDAEAFF. The CDR3 DNA follows: TGCGCCAGCAGTTATGGACAGGACGCTGAAGCTTTCTTT.

This clonotype was counted ten times or more. The chain couples TRBV7-2 to TRBJ2-7, with 9 nucleotides matching TRBD2. This CDR3 comprises 16 residues. The germline CDR1 and CDR2 sequences are SGHTA and FQGNSA. V dropped 0 bases and J dropped 7; count of bases not matched to a gene: 10. CDR3 nucleotides: TGTGCCAGCAGCTTAGCGCTTTCGCGGGGGGGAGGAGAGCAGTACTTC. Its protein product is CASSLALSRGGGEQYF.